The 27 T cell receptor beta chains listed next were all sequenced from one sample in a study of siplizumab effects on memory and regulatory T cells. Here immunoSEQ multiplex PCR was the method, and the copy in TCRdb shows in-frame clones only, minus some. The sample has 94,000 or so clones; over 95% are singletons. The sequenced material came from naive CD4+ T cells sorted from blood. These receptors originate from a human donor in good health.

The rearrangement joins TRBV6-6 to TRBJ2-5; TRBD2 matches 15 bases. Germline V CDR1 and CDR2: MNHNY, SVGAGI (reference sequence). The CDR3 runs to 16 residues. The junction had 6 bases not matched to a gene; V was cut back by 5 bases and J by 5 bases. The CDR3 spells CASSQGLAGGRETQYF. The CDR3 DNA reads as TGTGCCAGCAGTCAGGGACTAGCGGGGGGTCGGGAGACCCAGTACTTC.

The rearrangement joins TRBV4-3 to TRBJ2-7; no clear D. V was trimmed by 0 bases and J by 0 bases, leaving 12 bases between them. There are 16 residues in the CDR3. Germline V gene sequence: CDR1 LGHNA, CDR2 YSLEER. The DNA of the CDR3 is TGCGCCAGCAGCCAAGACGTAGGGTTAAGCTCCTACGAGCAGTACTTC. As protein: CASSQDVGLSSYEQYF.

This clone appeared a few times. The rearrangement links TRBV12-5 to TRBJ1-6; TRBD1 agrees at 9 bases. Germline V CDR1 and CDR2: LGHNT, FRNRAP. V gave up 6 bases and J gave up 8 bases; unmatched junction bases: 5. The CDR3 has 14 residues. The CDR3 sequence: CASGPGQGHSPLHF. The CDR3 bases are TGTGCTAGTGGCCCGGGACAGGGACATTCACCCCTCCACTTT.

The chain uses TRBV5-6 and TRBJ2-7, with D tentatively TRBD1 (5 bases). CDR1 SGHDT and CDR2 YYEEEE come from the germline V gene. CDR3 length: 13 residues. Trimming removed 2 bases from V and 3 bases from J, with 9 bases in between. DNA for the CDR3: TGTGCCAGCAGCTTACCAGGGTACTACGAGCAGTACTTC. Residues: CASSLPGYYEQYF.

This chain links TRBV6-5 with TRBJ1-5; 8 bases align to TRBD1. The CDR3 has 15 residues. In germline, CDR1 is MNHEY, CDR2 SVGAGI. V lost 2 bases and J lost 5; bases outside the gene matches: 5. CDR3 amino acids: CASSYPRGLDQPQHF. The CDR3, as DNA: TGTGCCAGCAGTTACCCCAGGGGGCTTGATCAGCCCCAGCATTTT.

The CDR3: CASSIFLGVGEAFF. CDR3 nucleotide sequence: TGTGCCAGTAGTATTTTTCTTGGGGTTGGTGAAGCTTTCTTT. The chain has TRBV19 and TRBJ1-1; D is undetermined. Per germline, CDR1 LNHDA and CDR2 SQIVND (reference sequence). This CDR3 contains 14 residues. V lost 3 bases, J lost 7 bases, and 15 bases lay in between.

The genes are TRBV18 and TRBJ2-7; 8 bases match TRBD2. The V gene's germline CDR1 is KGHSH and CDR2 LQKENI. This CDR3 has 14 amino acids. With V trimmed by 0 bases and J by 5 bases, 3 bases remained unmatched. As DNA, the CDR3 is TGTGCCAGCTCACCACCCGGACTAGCTCACGAGCAGTACTTC. The encoded protein is CASSPPGLAHEQYF. Filled out from reference TRBV18 and TRBJ2-7, the complete variable domain reads NAGVMQNPRHLVRRRGQEARLRCSPMKGHSHVYWYRQLPEEGLKFMVYLQKENIIDESGMPKERFSAEFPKEGPSILRIQQVVRGDSAAYFCASSPPGLAHEQYFGPGTRLTVT.

V gene TRBV28 combines with J gene TRBJ1-5, with no clear D. Germline CDR1 is MDHEN and CDR2 is SYDVKM. The CDR3 is 18 residues long. V gave up 6 bases and J gave up 0 bases, with 21 bases separating them. CDR3 in DNA: TGTGCCAGCAGCGGAGATTGGGTATGGGTATATAGCAATCAGCCCCAGCATTTT. The encoded protein is CASSGDWVWVYSNQPQHF.

The CDR3 DNA reads as TGTGCCAGCAGCCAGGGCTTGGCGGAGACCCAGTACTTC. Encoded protein: CASSQGLAETQYF. J is TRBJ2-5 and V is TRBV7-3; a weak D match, TRBD1 (5 bases). The CDR3 runs to 13 residues. Germline CDR1 reads SGHTA; CDR2 reads FQGTGA. The V end was cut by 5 bases, the J end by 5 bases, with 12 bases between.

The chain uses TRBV20-1 and TRBJ1-6; D remains ambiguous. The CDR3 sequence is 10 residues long. V shed 7 bases and J shed 14 bases, with 12 bases lying between them. Germline loops: CDR1 DFQATT, CDR2 SNEGSKA (reference sequence). CDR3 region: CSVERETLHF. In DNA form, the CDR3 reads TGCAGTGTCGAGCGAGAAACCCTCCACTTT.

V gene TRBV2 combines with J gene TRBJ1-1; possibly TRBD1 for D (6 bases). In germline, CDR1 is SNHLY, CDR2 FYNNEI. The V end was cut by 6 bases, the J end by 4 bases, with 9 bases between. CDR3 length equals 12 residues. The CDR3 DNA follows: TGTGCCAGCAGATACAGGGCCACTGAAGCTTTCTTT. Translated, it gives CASRYRATEAFF.

About this clone itself: The same CDR3 also results from other DNA sequences found in this sample. The rearrangement joins TRBV6-5 to TRBJ2-7; 8 bases map to TRBD2. CDR1 and CDR2 from the germline V gene are MNHEY and SVGAGI. The CDR3 totals 14 residues. After removal of 4 bases from V and 4 bases from J, the junction contained 6 bases not matched to a gene. Here the CDR3 reads CASSSAGGAYEQYF. The CDR3 DNA reads TGTGCCAGCAGTTCTGCCGGGGGGGCGTACGAGCAGTACTTC.

The chain employs TRBV2 and TRBJ2-7, with 7 bases that match TRBD1. V shed 8 bases and J 5 bases; nucleotides not matched to a gene: 6. The CDR3 has 12 residues. Per germline, CDR1 SNHLY and CDR2 FYNNEI. The CDR3 coding sequence is TGTGCCAGCTGGAACCAGGGGGACGAGCAGTACTTC. The encoded protein is CASWNQGDEQYF.

The chain uses TRBV13 and TRBJ2-2; D ambiguous. The germline V gene encodes CDR1 PRHDT and CDR2 FYEKMQ (reference sequence). V was pared by 6 bases and J by 4 bases, with 9 bases between. The CDR3 is made up of 13 amino acids. The CDR3 sequence is CASSPIGTGELFF. In DNA, the CDR3 is TGTGCCAGCAGTCCCATTGGCACCGGGGAGCTGTTTTTT.

Here the CDR3 reads CASSLTGGAENTEAFF. The DNA of the CDR3 is TGTGCCAGCAGCCTAACAGGGGGCGCAGAGAACACTGAAGCTTTCTTT. The J gene is TRBJ1-1, the V gene TRBV9; 9 bases map to TRBD1. The junction had 8 bases not matched to a gene; V was cut back by 4 bases and J by 1 base. CDR3 length: 16 amino acids. From germline, CDR1 is SGDLS and CDR2 YYNGEE.

V is TRBV15 and J is TRBJ2-7; possible D gene TRBD2, 5 bases. Trimming took 8 bases from V and 1 from J, leaving 15 bases between them. Germline assignment: CDR1 LNHNV and CDR2 YYDKDF (reference sequence). There are 14 residues in the CDR3. CDR3 amino acids: CATSPRGFSYEQYF. CDR3 coding DNA: TGTGCCACCTCCCCGAGAGGGTTTTCCTACGAGCAGTACTTC.

The chain recombines TRBV12-5 with TRBJ2-4; 9 bases agree with TRBD1. This CDR3 spans 14 amino acids. Trimming cost V 5 bases and J 7 bases; bases outside gene matches: 6. From germline, CDR1 is LGHNT and CDR2 FRNRAP. CDR3 sequence reads: CASGPRQGGNIQYF. The CDR3, as DNA: TGTGCTAGTGGTCCAAGACAGGGGGGGAACATTCAGTACTTC.

On this clone: Because the CDR3's place on the DNA is in doubt, the DNA is left out and the CDR3 is given as listed by TCRdb. The chain employs TRBV19 and TRBJ2-6. CDR1 is LNHDA, CDR2 SQIVND, per germline (reference sequence). 16 amino acids form the CDR3, both terminal residues included. The CDR3 sequence is CASSRGLTFGANVLTF.

This rearrangement joins TRBV10-3 to TRBJ2-7, with 11 bases identical to TRBD1. CDR3 length: 13 residues. Germline CDR1 ENHRY, CDR2 SYGVKD. Trimming removed 10 bases from V and 5 bases from J; junction bases left unmatched: 7. Here the CDR3 DNA reads TGTGCCAGTACGACGGGACAGGGGGACGAGCAGTACTTC. Translated, it gives CASTTGQGDEQYF.

The V call is TRBV7-8, the J call TRBJ2-3, with 9 bases that match TRBD2. Germline lookup yields CDR1 SGHVS and CDR2 FQNEAQ. The CDR3 contains 16 residues. The ends lost 2 bases at V and 0 bases at J; junction bases unmatched: 3. DNA for the CDR3: TGTGCCAGCAGCTTATGGCTAGCGGGGAGCACAGATACGCAGTATTTT. This gives the protein CASSLWLAGSTDTQYF. The full variable domain, in which reference TRBV7-8 and TRBJ2-3 provide the parts outside the CDR3, is GAGVSQSPRYKVAKRGQDVALRCDPISGHVSLFWYQQALGQGPEFLTYFQNEAQLDKSGLPSDRFFAERPEGSVSTLKIQRTQQEDSAVYLCASSLWLAGSTDTQYFGPGTRLTVL.

The gene calls are TRBV5-6 and TRBJ1-2, with TRBD1 matching over 7 bases. CDR1 SGHDT and CDR2 YYEEEE come from the germline V gene. The CDR3 totals 13 residues. V trimming: 4 bases; J trimming: 2 bases; junction bases outside the gene matches: 2. The DNA of the CDR3 is TGTGCCAGCAGCCCGGACAGGAACTATGGCTACACCTTC. This sequence encodes CASSPDRNYGYTF.

V is TRBV7-2 and J is TRBJ2-1, with 8 bases matching TRBD1. The CDR3 covers 14 residues. CDR1 is SGHTA, CDR2 FQGNSA, per germline. The trim removed 1 base at V and 12 bases at J, leaving 8 bases unmatched. CDR3 loop: CASSLGAGGGGQFF. The CDR3 nucleotides read TGTGCCAGCAGCTTAGGGGCAGGGGGCGGCGGGCAGTTCTTC.

The V and J genes are TRBV6-5 and TRBJ2-5; D unresolved. The V and J ends lost 4 bases and 2 bases respectively, with 5 bases between them. Germline CDR1 is MNHEY and CDR2 is SVGAGI. This CDR3 contains 12 residues. CDR3 in amino acids: CASSSTQETQYF. The CDR3 DNA is TGTGCCAGCAGTTCGACGCAAGAGACCCAGTACTTC.

This sequence joins TRBV10-1 and TRBJ2-3; TRBD2 matches 9 bases. The junction had 6 bases not matched to a gene; V was cut back by 0 bases and J by 2 bases. The CDR3 loop spans 17 amino acids. CDR1 and CDR2 from the germline V gene are WNHNN and SYGVQD (reference sequence). The CDR3 DNA reads as TGCGCCAGCAGTGAGTCAGATAGCGGGGGTTCCACAGATACGCAGTATTTT. Its protein is CASSESDSGGSTDTQYF.

This chain's CDR3 is CASRPSGAEETQYF. The CDR3 DNA reads as TGCGCCAGCAGACCTAGCGGGGCGGAGGAGACCCAGTACTTC. The rearrangement joins TRBV5-1 to TRBJ2-5; 9 nucleotides match TRBD2. The germline V gene encodes CDR1 SGHRS and CDR2 YFSETQ. The junction had 7 bases not matched to a gene; V was cut back by 5 bases and J by 5 bases. The CDR3 covers 14 residues.

This chain uses TRBV11-3 with TRBJ2-3; 9 bases match TRBD2. V shed 6 bases and J 5 bases; nucleotides not matched to a gene: 12. CDR3 length: 16 amino acids. Germline CDR1 reads SGHNT; CDR2 reads YENEEA. For the CDR3, the DNA is TGTGCCAGCAGTTACCAGAGCGGGGGGAAATTAGATACGCAGTATTTT. Translated, it gives CASSYQSGGKLDTQYF.

The genes are TRBV7-2 and TRBJ1-1, with a weak D call TRBD1 (6 bases). Germline values: CDR1 SGHTA, CDR2 FQGNSA. The CDR3 is 16 residues long. V dropped 1 base and J dropped 6 bases, with 18 bases sitting between them. The CDR3 region has the DNA TGTGCCAGCAGCTTAGTTGGGGGCAGGGTCGGCGCTGAAGCTTTCTTT. It translates to CASSLVGGRVGAEAFF.